These 9 T cell receptor beta chains were sequenced from one sample in a study of cytomegalovirus exposure and HLA in healthy donors. The PCR had 60 Vbeta and 13 Jbeta primers. Sequencing used immunoSEQ multiplex PCR; TCRdb keeps in-frame clones, though not all of them. In all, the sample yields about 88,000 clones. The sequenced sample consisted of PBMCs. The origin of the receptors is a girl aged 5 to 17 in good health and CMV-seropositive.

This chain links TRBV6-6 with TRBJ2-2; 7 positions agree with TRBD1. This CDR3 region has 14 residues. Per germline, CDR1 MNHNY and CDR2 SVGAGI (reference sequence). Germline trimming cut 7 bases from V and 4 bases from J; bases unmatched to any gene: 6. The CDR3 nucleotides read TGTGCCAGCAATATTGGGACAGCCACCGGGGAGCTGTTTTTT. Its translation: CASNIGTATGELFF.

The genes are TRBV9 and TRBJ1-1; a possible D gene is TRBD1 (6 bases). V was shortened by 3 bases and J by 0 bases, with 21 bases between the two germline ends. CDR3 size: 18 residues. CDR1 SGDLS and CDR2 YYNGEE come from the germline V gene. The DNA for the CDR3 is TGTGCCAGCAGCGCCAATGACCGGGACATATTCATGAACACTGAAGCTTTCTTT. It codes for CASSANDRDIFMNTEAFF.

The V gene is TRBV6-5, the J gene TRBJ2-5; tentative D call: TRBD2 (6 bases). V was shortened by 4 bases and J by 2 bases, with 11 bases between the two germline ends. This CDR3 has 14 amino acids. Germline-derived CDR1 and CDR2 are MNHEY and SVGAGI. This chain's CDR3 is CASSSTGEQETQYF. The CDR3, as DNA: TGTGCCAGCAGTTCCACGGGGGAACAAGAGACCCAGTACTTC.

The CDR3 DNA is TGTGCCAGCAGGACAGGGATCCCAGAGACCCAGTACTTC. Translation: CASRTGIPETQYF. The gene calls are TRBV7-8 and TRBJ2-5, with 7 bases lining up with TRBD1. From germline, CDR1 is SGHVS and CDR2 FQNEAQ. Unmatched junction bases numbered 5, after V lost 6 bases and J lost 4 bases. The CDR3 runs to 13 residues.

The rearrangement joins TRBV30 to TRBJ1-5, with D possibly being TRBD1 (5 bases). Germline assignment: CDR1 GTSNPN and CDR2 SVGIG (reference sequence). V shed 2 bases and J shed 0 bases, with 11 bases lying between them. The CDR3 covers 15 residues. CDR3 region: CAWSRGVYSNQPQHF. The CDR3 DNA reads TGTGCCTGGAGTCGGGGGGTCTATAGCAATCAGCCCCAGCATTTT.

The chain combines TRBV2 with TRBJ1-1; tentative D call: TRBD1 (6 bases). Germline V lookup: CDR1 SNHLY, CDR2 FYNNEI. The germline V and J ends were trimmed by 4 bases and 5 bases, with 17 bases remaining between them. The CDR3 spans 15 residues. The CDR3 nucleotides read TGTGCCAGCAGTGCCCCGACAGGCCCATGGACTGAAGCTTTCTTT. Its translation: CASSAPTGPWTEAFF.

This chain uses TRBV12-5 with TRBJ1-1; D uncertain. Germline values: CDR1 LGHNT, CDR2 FRNRAP. V gave up 1 base and J gave up 3 bases, with 9 bases separating them. CDR3 length: 14 residues. The CDR3 DNA follows: TGTGCTAGTGGTTTGGGCAGGCCTGACACTGAAGCTTTCTTT. Its translation is CASGLGRPDTEAFF.

The chain employs TRBV6-1 and TRBJ1-2, with unresolved D. V shed 3 bases and J shed 4 bases, with 12 bases lying between them. Germline loops: CDR1 MNHNS, CDR2 SASEGT. The CDR3 runs to 14 residues. In nucleotides, the CDR3 is TGTGCCAGCAGTGATACGATCCGTAGCTATGGCTACACCTTC. This encodes CASSDTIRSYGYTF.

The genes are TRBV28 and TRBJ2-3; 8 bases are a match to TRBD1. V was pared by 1 base and J by 3 bases, with 6 bases of the junction left unmatched. This CDR3 has 16 amino acids. CDR1 MDHEN and CDR2 SYDVKM come from the germline V gene. CDR3 sequence reads: CASSLSTGVATDTQYF. Written as DNA, the CDR3 is TGTGCCAGCAGTTTATCGACAGGGGTTGCGACAGATACGCAGTATTTT.